These 2 T cell receptor beta chains were all obtained from the same sample, sequenced in a study of shared clonotypes between healthy human individuals. Method: immunoSEQ multiplex PCR; TCRdb's copy keeps in-frame clones and lacks some. The sample comprises around 2.1 million clones, under 97% of which are singletons, and around 0.13% rests with the top ten. Specimen: naive CD4+ T cells sorted from blood. Subset described: CD45RA+ positively selected. These receptors originate from a man aged 18-30 years in good health.

V usage is TRBV30 and J usage is TRBJ1-5, with 9 bases that match TRBD1. This CDR3 comprises 16 residues. Losses at the gene ends were 3 bases for V and 3 bases for J; bases not matched to a gene: 9. CDR1 and CDR2 (germline): GTSNPN, SVGIG (reference sequence). In DNA form, the CDR3 reads TGTGCCTGGAGCGCCTTGGGACAGGGTCCCAATCAGCCCCAGCATTTT. As protein: CAWSALGQGPNQPQHF.

This clone has only one observation. V is TRBV28 and J is TRBJ2-7, with 8 bases lining up with TRBD1. CDR1 and CDR2 from the germline V gene are MDHEN and SYDVKM. This CDR3 region has 15 residues. Trimming took 6 bases from V and 7 from J; bases not matched to a gene: 14. In DNA form, the CDR3 reads TGTGCCAGCAGCAGGAGGGTGGGACAGGCAGGAGAGCAGTACTTC. Translating it yields CASSRRVGQAGEQYF.